Listed here is a single TCR beta chain. The record originates from a study of cytomegalovirus exposure and HLA in healthy donors. At the time of sampling, donors were nominally healthy, though unrecorded immune exposures were likely. In the PCR, 60 Vbeta and 13 Jbeta primers were used. Libraries were prepared by immunoSEQ multiplex PCR; TCRdb keeps only in-frame clonotypes and omits some of them. The sample lists approximately 110,000 clones, approximately 78% occurring once. Germline V lookup: CDR1 SGHVS, CDR2 FQNEAQ. The J segment lost 5 bases and the V segment lost 1 base, leaving 10 bases of the junction unmatched. The CDR3 sequence is 17 residues long.

The sample was PBMCs. V gene TRBV7-8 combines with J gene TRBJ2-3, with TRBD1 matching over 9 bases. The TCR was taken from a woman aged 40 to 49 in good health and CMV-seropositive. CDR3 sequence: CASSLVGLGQGGDTQYF. Written as DNA, the CDR3 is TGTGCCAGCAGCTTAGTAGGGTTGGGACAGGGAGGAGATACGCAGTATTTT.